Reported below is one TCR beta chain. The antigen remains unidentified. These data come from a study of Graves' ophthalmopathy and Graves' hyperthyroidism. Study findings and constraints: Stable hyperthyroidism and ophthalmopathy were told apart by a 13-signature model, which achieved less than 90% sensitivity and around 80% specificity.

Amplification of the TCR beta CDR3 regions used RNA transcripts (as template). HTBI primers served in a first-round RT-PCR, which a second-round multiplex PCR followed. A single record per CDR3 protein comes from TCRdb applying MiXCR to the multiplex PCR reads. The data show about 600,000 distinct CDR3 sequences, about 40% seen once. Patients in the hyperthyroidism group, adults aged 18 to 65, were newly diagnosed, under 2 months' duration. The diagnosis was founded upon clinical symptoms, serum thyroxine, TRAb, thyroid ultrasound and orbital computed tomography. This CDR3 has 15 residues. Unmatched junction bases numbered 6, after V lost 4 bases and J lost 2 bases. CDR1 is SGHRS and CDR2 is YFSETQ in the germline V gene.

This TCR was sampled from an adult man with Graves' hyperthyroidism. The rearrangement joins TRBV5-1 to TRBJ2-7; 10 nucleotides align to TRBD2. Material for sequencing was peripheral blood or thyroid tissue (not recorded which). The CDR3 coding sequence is TGCGCCAGCAGCAGGGATAGCGGGAGGACCTACGAGCAGTACTTC. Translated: CASSRDSGRTYEQYF.